This T cell receptor beta chain was identified in a study of blood T cell repertoires in COVID-19. The overall study: COVID-19 samples from acute and convalescent phases originated in the United States, Italy and Spain. The analysed material was cDNA or gDNA that came from T cells, B-cell-depleted T cells, or PBMCs.

Authors' analysis steps: Counts of nucleated cells, estimated from reference gene primer amplification, were obtained. Measured with immunoSEQ multiplex PCR; TCRdb has only the in-frame clones, and not every one. The DNA was the basis for D and trimming; V, J and clone size are from that table. The data hold tens of thousands of clones, with around 84% observed a single time. The V segment lost 5 bases and the J segment 6 bases; nucleotides outside the gene matches: 8. The CDR3 has 15 residues. The germline CDR1 and CDR2 sequences are KGHSH and LQKENI. Sequencing used peripheral blood. The sequence was obtained from a man at least 80 years old with acute or convalescent COVID-19. The chain has TRBV18 and TRBJ2-1; TRBD1 aligns across 9 bases. Written as DNA, the CDR3 is TGTGCCAGCTCATCCACAGGGGGCGGTAGCAATGAGCAGTTCTTC. As protein: CASSSTGGGSNEQFF. The variable domain in full, with the rest retrieved from reference TRBV18 and TRBJ2-1, is NAGVMQNPRHLVRRRGQEARLRCSPMKGHSHVYWYRQLPEEGLKFMVYLQKENIIDESGMPKERFSAEFPKEGPSILRIQQVVRGDSAAYFCASSSTGGGSNEQFFGPGTRLTVL.